The 9 T cell receptor beta chains below come from one sample, sequenced in a study of CD8+CD57+ T cells in acquired aplastic anemia. TCR beta VDJ and CDR3 were profiled, and genomic DNA was the template. Each CDR3 protein gets one entry after TCRdb re-called the reads with MiXCR. The sample carries 100,000 to 150,000 distinct CDR3 sequences, about 43% recorded once. The sequenced patients had an expansion of CD8+CD57+ cells seen by flow cytometry. The sample was sorted CD4+, CD8+, or CD8+CD57+ T cells (not recorded which) from PBMCs. The receptor source for this set is a human donor with aplastic anemia.

Turning to this clonotype: This sequence may be a read error, since a much larger clone differs from it by one base. V gene TRBV20-1 combines with J gene TRBJ1-4, with a tentative D call TRBD1 (6 bases). The V gene's germline CDR1 is DFQATT and CDR2 SNEGSKA (reference sequence). The CDR3 totals 19 residues. Here the CDR3 reads CSARSNRDILQGTNEELFF. The CDR3 bases are TGCAGTGCTAGGTCGAACCGGGACATCCTTCAGGGAACTAATGAAGAACTGTTTTTT.

The chain employs TRBV15 and TRBJ2-1; D not certain. Germline CDR1 LNHNV, CDR2 YYDKDF (reference sequence). The CDR3 is 15 amino acids. Trimming shortened V by 0 bases and J by 1 base, and 7 bases separated the two germline ends. Here the CDR3 DNA reads TGTGCCACCAGCAGAGAGGCAGCTTCCTACAATGAGCAGTTCTTC. Protein product: CATSREAASYNEQFF.

This clonotype was picked up many times. The chain is built from TRBV9 and TRBJ1-2; 7 nucleotides align to TRBD1. The CDR3 is 15 amino acids. Per germline, CDR1 SGDLS and CDR2 YYNGEE. The V segment lost 4 bases and the J segment 4 bases; nucleotides outside the gene matches: 10. The CDR3 DNA follows: TGTGCCAGCAGCCCGAGGGTGACAGGGAGCTATGGCTACACCTTC. Amino acid sequence: CASSPRVTGSYGYTF.

For this clonotype: Mismatch with germline at one junction end may stem from a read error. The chain combines TRBV19 with TRBJ1-2; TRBD1 matches 7 bases. The germline CDR1 and CDR2 sequences are LNHDA and SQIVND (reference sequence). This CDR3 has 13 amino acids. CDR3 sequence (DNA): TGTGCCAGTATTCAACAGGGGAACTGTGGCTACGCCTTC. It is translated as CASIQQGNCGYAF.

This clonotype was counted at least ten times. The gene calls are TRBV5-6 and TRBJ2-5; D is unclear. The CDR3 consists of 11 residues. V lost 2 bases to trimming and J lost 8 bases, with 7 bases between them. CDR1 and CDR2 from the germline V gene are SGHDT and YYEEEE. The chain's CDR3 is CASSFKETQYF. The CDR3, as DNA: TGTGCCAGCAGCTTTAAGGAAACCCAGTACTTC.

This chain links TRBV7-9 with TRBJ2-7; D might be TRBD2 (6 bases). This CDR3 is 12 amino acids long. The ends were cut back, 4 bases at V and 4 bases at J, with 8 bases in the middle. The germline gives CDR1 SEHNR, CDR2 FQNEAQ (reference sequence). CDR3 region: CASSWGEYEQYF. The CDR3 DNA reads TGTGCCAGCAGCTGGGGGGAGTACGAGCAGTACTTC. The full variable domain, its missing parts supplied by reference TRBV7-9 and TRBJ2-7, is DTGVSQNPRHKITKRGQNVTFRCDPISEHNRLYWYRQTLGQGPEFLTYFQNEAQLEKSRLLSDRFSAERPKGSFSTLEIQRTEQGDSAMYLCASSWGEYEQYFGPGTRLTVT.

At least ten counts were recorded for this clonotype. The chain recombines TRBV4-1 with TRBJ1-3; the D is unclear. CDR1 and CDR2 from the germline V gene are MGHRA and YSYEKL. This CDR3 comprises 18 residues. The V gene lost 0 bases and the J gene lost 0 bases, with 15 bases spanning the gap. CDR3 nucleotide sequence: TGCGCCAGCAGCCAAGATCAGGCGCGGACCATCTCTGGAAACACCATATATTTT. Encoded protein: CASSQDQARTISGNTIYF.

The gene calls are TRBV24-1 and TRBJ2-7, with D perhaps matching TRBD1 (5 bases). Per germline, CDR1 KGHDR and CDR2 SFDVKD. V was cut by 5 bases and J by 7 bases, with 14 bases left in between. The CDR3 extends over 13 amino acids. CDR3: CATSGDSLDEQYF. The CDR3 DNA reads as TGTGCCACCAGTGGAGACAGCCTGGATGAGCAGTACTTC.

This clonotype was counted many times. This chain links TRBV28 with TRBJ2-5; D gene unclear. The germline V gene has CDR1 MDHEN and CDR2 SYDVKM. The CDR3 consists of 13 residues. V lost 5 bases and J 0 bases, leaving 7 bases between the germline ends. The chain's CDR3 is CASSRQYQETQYF. The CDR3 bases are TGTGCCAGCAGTAGGCAGTACCAAGAGACCCAGTACTTC.